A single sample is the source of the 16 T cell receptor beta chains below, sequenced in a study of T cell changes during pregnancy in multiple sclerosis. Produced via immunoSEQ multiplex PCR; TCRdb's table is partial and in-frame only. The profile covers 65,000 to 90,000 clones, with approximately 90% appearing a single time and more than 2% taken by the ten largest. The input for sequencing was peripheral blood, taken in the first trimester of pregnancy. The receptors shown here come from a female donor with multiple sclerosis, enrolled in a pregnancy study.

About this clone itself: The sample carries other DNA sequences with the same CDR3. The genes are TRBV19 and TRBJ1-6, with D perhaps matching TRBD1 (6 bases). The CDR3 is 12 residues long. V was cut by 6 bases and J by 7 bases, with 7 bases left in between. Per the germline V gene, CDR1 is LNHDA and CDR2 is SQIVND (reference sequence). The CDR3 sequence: CASRQGNSPLHF. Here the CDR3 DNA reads TGTGCCAGTAGGCAGGGGAATTCACCCCTCCACTTT.

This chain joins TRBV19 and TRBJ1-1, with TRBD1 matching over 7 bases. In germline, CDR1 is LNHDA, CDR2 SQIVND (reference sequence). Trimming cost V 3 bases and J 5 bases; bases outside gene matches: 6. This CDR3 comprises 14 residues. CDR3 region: CASSILDRVTEAFF. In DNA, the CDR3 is TGTGCCAGTAGTATCCTTGACAGGGTTACTGAAGCTTTCTTT.

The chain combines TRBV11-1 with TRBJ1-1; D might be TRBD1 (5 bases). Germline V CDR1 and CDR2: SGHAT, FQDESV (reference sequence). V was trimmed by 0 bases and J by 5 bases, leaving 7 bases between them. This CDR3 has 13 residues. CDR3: CASSLAGTTEAFF. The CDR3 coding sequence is TGTGCCAGCAGCTTAGCGGGGACTACTGAAGCTTTCTTT. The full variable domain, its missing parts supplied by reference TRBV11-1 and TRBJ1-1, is EAEVAQSPRYKITEKSQAVAFWCDPISGHATLYWYRQILGQGPELLVQFQDESVVDDSQLPKDRFSAERLKGVDSTLKIQPAELGDSAMYLCASSLAGTTEAFFGQGTRLTVV.

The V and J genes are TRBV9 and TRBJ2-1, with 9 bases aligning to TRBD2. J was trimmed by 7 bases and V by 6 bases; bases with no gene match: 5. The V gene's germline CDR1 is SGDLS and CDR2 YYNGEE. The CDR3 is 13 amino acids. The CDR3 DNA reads TGTGCCAGCACCCGGACTAGCGCGAATGAGCAGTTCTTC. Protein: CASTRTSANEQFF.

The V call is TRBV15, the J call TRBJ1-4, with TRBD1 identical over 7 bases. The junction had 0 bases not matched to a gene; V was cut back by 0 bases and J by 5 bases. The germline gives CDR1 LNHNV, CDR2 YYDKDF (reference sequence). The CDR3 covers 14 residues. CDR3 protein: CATSRDRGNEKLFF. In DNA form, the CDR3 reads TGTGCCACCAGCAGAGACAGGGGGAATGAAAAACTGTTTTTT.

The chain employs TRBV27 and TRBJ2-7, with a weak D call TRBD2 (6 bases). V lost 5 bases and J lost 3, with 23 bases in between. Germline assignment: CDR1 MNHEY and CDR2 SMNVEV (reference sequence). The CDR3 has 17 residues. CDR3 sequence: CASSTTAGRLTHYEQYF. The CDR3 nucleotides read TGTGCCAGCAGTACAACGGCGGGGAGACTGACTCACTACGAGCAGTACTTC.

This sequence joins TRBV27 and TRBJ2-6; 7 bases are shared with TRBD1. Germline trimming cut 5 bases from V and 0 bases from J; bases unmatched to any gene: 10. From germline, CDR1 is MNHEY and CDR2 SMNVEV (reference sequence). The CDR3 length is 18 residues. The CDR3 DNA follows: TGTGCCAGCAGTCCTAGAGGGGGCATGAGCTCTGGGGCCAACGTCCTGACTTTC. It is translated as CASSPRGGMSSGANVLTF.

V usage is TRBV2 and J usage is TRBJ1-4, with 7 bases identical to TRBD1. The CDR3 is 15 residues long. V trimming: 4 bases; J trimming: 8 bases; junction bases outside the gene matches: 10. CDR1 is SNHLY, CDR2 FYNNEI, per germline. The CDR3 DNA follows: TGTGCCAGCAGTGTAGACAGGGCGAGCGGGGAAAAACTGTTTTTT. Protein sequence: CASSVDRASGEKLFF.

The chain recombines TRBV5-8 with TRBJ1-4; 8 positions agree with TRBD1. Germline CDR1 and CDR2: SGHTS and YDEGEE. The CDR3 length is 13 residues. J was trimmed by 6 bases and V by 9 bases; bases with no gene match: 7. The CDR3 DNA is TGTGCCAACACCGTGGGACAGGATGAAAAACTGTTTTTT. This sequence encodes CANTVGQDEKLFF.

CDR3 protein: CASSPLTELNTEAFF. The CDR3 region has the DNA TGTGCCAGCAGCCCATTAACAGAATTGAACACTGAAGCTTTCTTT. The V gene is TRBV5-6, the J gene TRBJ1-1; no clear D gene. The CDR3 sequence is 15 residues long. The germline V and J ends were trimmed by 4 bases and 0 bases, with 13 bases remaining between them. Per the germline V gene, CDR1 is SGHDT and CDR2 is YYEEEE. Variable domain in full (rest from reference TRBV5-6 and TRBJ1-1): DAGVTQSPTHLIKTRGQQVTLRCSPKSGHDTVSWYQQALGQGPQFIFQYYEEEERQRGNFPDRFSGHQFPNYSSELNVNALLLGDSALYLCASSPLTELNTEAFFGQGTRLTVV.

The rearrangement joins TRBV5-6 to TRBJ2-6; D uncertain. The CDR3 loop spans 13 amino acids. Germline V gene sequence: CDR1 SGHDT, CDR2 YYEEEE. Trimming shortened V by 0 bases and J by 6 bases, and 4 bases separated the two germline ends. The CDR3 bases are TGTGCCAGCAGCTTGGGTCAGGCCAACGTCCTGACTTTC. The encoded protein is CASSLGQANVLTF.

The DNA of the CDR3 is TGTGCCAGCAGTGCCCACGGCAGGGCCCTGTACGAGCAGTACTTC. Its protein product is CASSAHGRALYEQYF. This chain connects TRBV2 to TRBJ2-7; D perhaps matches TRBD1 (5 bases). The CDR3 spans 15 residues. The ends were cut back, 4 bases at V and 4 bases at J, with 17 bases in the middle. CDR1 is SNHLY, CDR2 FYNNEI, per germline.

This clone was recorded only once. The CDR3 DNA reads as TGTGCCAGCTCACCGCGAAGACTCTCCTACGAGCAGTACTTC. As protein: CASSPRRLSYEQYF. The V call is TRBV18, the J call TRBJ2-7; D is uncertain. Germline CDR1 and CDR2: KGHSH and LQKENI. CDR3 length equals 14 residues. The V gene lost 3 bases and the J gene lost 0 bases, with 9 bases spanning the gap.

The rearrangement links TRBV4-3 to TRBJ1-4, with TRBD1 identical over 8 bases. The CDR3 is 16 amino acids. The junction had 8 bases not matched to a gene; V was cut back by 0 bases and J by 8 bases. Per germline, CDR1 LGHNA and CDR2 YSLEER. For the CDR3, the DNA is TGCGCCAGCAGCCAAGATATTTCAGGACAGGGAGAAAAACTGTTTTTT. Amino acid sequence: CASSQDISGQGEKLFF.

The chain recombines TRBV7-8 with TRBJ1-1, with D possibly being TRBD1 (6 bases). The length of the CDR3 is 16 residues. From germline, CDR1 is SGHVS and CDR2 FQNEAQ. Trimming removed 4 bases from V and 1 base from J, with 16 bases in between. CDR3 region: CASSSAGAGANTEAFF. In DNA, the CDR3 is TGTGCCAGCAGCTCCGCGGGGGCGGGAGCGAACACTGAAGCTTTCTTT.

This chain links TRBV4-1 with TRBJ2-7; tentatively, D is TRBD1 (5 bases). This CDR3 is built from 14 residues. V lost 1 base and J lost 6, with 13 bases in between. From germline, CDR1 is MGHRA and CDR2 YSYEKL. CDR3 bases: TGCGCCAGCAGCCAAGCCATCAGGGTAAGCGAGCAGTACTTC. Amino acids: CASSQAIRVSEQYF.